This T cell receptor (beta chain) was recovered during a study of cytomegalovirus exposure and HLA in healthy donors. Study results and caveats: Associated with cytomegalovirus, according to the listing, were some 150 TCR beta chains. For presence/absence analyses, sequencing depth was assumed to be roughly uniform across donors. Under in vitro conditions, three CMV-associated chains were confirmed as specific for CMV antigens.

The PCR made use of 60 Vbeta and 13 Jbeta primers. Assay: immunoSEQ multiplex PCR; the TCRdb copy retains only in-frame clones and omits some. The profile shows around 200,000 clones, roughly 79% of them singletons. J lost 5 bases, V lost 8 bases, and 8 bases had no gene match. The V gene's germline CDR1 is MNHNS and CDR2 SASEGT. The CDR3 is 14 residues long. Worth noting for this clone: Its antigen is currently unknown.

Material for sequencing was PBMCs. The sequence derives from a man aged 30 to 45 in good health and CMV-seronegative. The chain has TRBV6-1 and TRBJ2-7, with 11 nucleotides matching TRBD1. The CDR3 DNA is TGTGCCAGCCGTACCGGGACAGGGGGGAACGAGCAGTACTTC. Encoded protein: CASRTGTGGNEQYF.